This TCR beta chain was obtained from a study of T cells after yellow fever vaccination. Study-wide results and limits: Detected again after the booster were most primary-vaccination clones, at 95% to 98% CD4 and 80% to 90% CD8. Highly abundant clonotypes carried over from the bulk population could end up in FACS-sorted repertoires as contaminants.

About this clonotype itself: Its cognate antigen is unknown.

V gave up 6 bases and J gave up 1 base, with 10 bases separating them. The CDR3 sequence is 14 residues long. Germline lookup yields CDR1 SNHLY and CDR2 FYNNEI. One entry per CDR3 protein, called by TCRdb with MiXCR from the 5' RACE reads. The sample has 620,000 or so distinct CDR3 sequences; around 17% are singletons. This sample comprised PBMCs, obtained roughly 5 days after the first yellow fever vaccination. The clonotype was recovered from a man aged 18-30 years who received the YFV17D yellow fever vaccine. The gene calls are TRBV2 and TRBJ2-1; tentatively, D is TRBD2 (5 bases). CDR3 sequence reads: CASSELVSYNEQFF. DNA of the CDR3: TGTGCCAGCAGCGAACTAGTTTCCTACAATGAGCAGTTCTTC.